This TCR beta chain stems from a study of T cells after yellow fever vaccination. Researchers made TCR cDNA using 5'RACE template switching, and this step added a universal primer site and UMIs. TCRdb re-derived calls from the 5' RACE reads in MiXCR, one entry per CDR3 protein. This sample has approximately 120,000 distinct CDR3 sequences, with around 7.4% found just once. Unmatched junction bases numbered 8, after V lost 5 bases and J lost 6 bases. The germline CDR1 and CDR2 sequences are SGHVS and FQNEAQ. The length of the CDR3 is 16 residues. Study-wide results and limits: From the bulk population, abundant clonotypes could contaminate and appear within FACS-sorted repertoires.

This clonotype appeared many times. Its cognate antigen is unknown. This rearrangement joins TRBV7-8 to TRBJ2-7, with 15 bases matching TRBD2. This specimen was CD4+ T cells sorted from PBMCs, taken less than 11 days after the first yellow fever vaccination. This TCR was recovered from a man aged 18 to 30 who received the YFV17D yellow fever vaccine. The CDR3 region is CASSGGLAGGLSEQYF. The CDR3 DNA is TGTGCCAGCAGCGGGGGACTAGCGGGGGGCCTCTCCGAGCAGTACTTC.